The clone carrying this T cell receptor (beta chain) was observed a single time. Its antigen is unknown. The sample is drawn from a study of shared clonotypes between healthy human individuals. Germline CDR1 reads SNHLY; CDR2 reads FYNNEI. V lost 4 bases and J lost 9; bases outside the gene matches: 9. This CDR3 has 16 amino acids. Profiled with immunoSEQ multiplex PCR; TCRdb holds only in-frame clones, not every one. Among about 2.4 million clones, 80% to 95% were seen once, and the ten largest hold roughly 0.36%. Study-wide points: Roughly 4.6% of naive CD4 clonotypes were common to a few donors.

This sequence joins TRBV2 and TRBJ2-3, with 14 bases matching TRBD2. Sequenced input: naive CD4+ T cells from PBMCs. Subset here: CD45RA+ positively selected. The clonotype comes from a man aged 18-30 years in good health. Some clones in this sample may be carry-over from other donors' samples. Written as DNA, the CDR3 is TGTGCCAGCAGTGCCGGGACTAGCGGGAGTGCACGGACGCAGTATTTT. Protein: CASSAGTSGSARTQYF. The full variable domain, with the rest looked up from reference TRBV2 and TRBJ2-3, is EPEVTQTPSHQVTQMGQEVILRCVPISNHLYFYWYRQILGQKVEFLVSFYNNEISEKSEIFDDQFSVERPDGSNFTLKIRSTKLEDSAMYFCASSAGTSGSARTQYFGPGTRLTVL.